The clone carrying this TCR beta chain was observed a few times. MiXCR, run by TCRdb on the 5' RACE reads, gives a single entry per CDR3 protein. The table lists under 450,000 distinct CDR3 sequences, 20% of them singletons. Germline-derived CDR1 and CDR2 are SGHRS and YFSETQ. V gave up 4 bases and J gave up 1 base, with 6 bases separating them. The CDR3 runs to 12 residues. The source of the sample is a study of T-cell memory formation after mild COVID-19. The chain employs TRBV5-1 and TRBJ2-7; D gene unclear. The sequenced sample was PBMCs or a T cell subset sorted from them (not recorded which). The source of this sequence is a young man who had mild COVID-19 (a few samples of this study predate the infection). Cell type and time point are not known. This CDR3 is CASSGRSYEQYF. Here the CDR3 DNA reads TGCGCCAGCAGCGGACGGTCCTACGAGCAGTACTTC.